The 10 T cell receptor beta chains in this list originate from one sample, sequenced in a study of identical twins. From the 5' RACE reads, TCRdb called clonotypes with MiXCR, one entry per CDR3 protein. Found here are a few hundred thousand distinct CDR3 sequences, 9% to 15% of them singletons; the top ten hold approximately 7.6%. These same data were also listed under a study on yellow fever vaccine responses in identical twins.

Sequenced sample: CD8+ T cells sorted from blood. The receptors come from a woman under 30 in good health.

This clonotype was recorded many times. The chain links TRBV12-3 or TRBV12-4 to TRBJ2-2; 7 nucleotides match TRBD2. CDR3 length: 15 residues. With 1 base clipped from V and 5 bases from J, the junction kept 4 bases outside the gene matches. In nucleotides, the CDR3 is TGTGCCAGCAGTTTAGATAGCGGGCAAACCGGGGAGCTGTTTTTT. Translated: CASSLDSGQTGELFF.

This clonotype has ten or more counts. The genes are TRBV5-1 and TRBJ2-7; TRBD2 might be the D (6 bases). Trimming took off 4 bases at V and 5 bases at J, with 13 bases between the two ends. The CDR3 is 13 amino acids. Germline assignment: CDR1 SGHRS and CDR2 YFSETQ. The CDR3 spells CASSKDGSNEQYF. Here the CDR3 DNA reads TGCGCCAGCAGCAAGGACGGGAGCAACGAGCAGTACTTC.

This clonotype was seen more than once but under ten times. J is TRBJ1-1 and V is TRBV2, with D uncertain. The germline V gene has CDR1 SNHLY and CDR2 FYNNEI. The CDR3 sequence is 14 residues long. The ends were cut back, 4 bases at V and 3 bases at J, with 12 bases in the middle. This CDR3 reads CASSVGGMDTEAFF. The CDR3 nucleotides read TGTGCCAGCAGTGTCGGCGGGATGGACACTGAAGCTTTCTTT. The variable domain in full, completed from reference TRBV2 and TRBJ1-1, reads EPEVTQTPSHQVTQMGQEVILRCVPISNHLYFYWYRQILGQKVEFLVSFYNNEISEKSEIFDDQFSVERPDGSNFTLKIRSTKLEDSAMYFCASSVGGMDTEAFFGQGTRLTVV.

The rearrangement joins TRBV28 to TRBJ2-3; TRBD2 agrees at 14 bases. Germline loops: CDR1 MDHEN, CDR2 SYDVKM. The CDR3 totals 19 residues. The J segment lost 2 bases and the V segment lost 8 bases, leaving 15 bases of the junction unmatched. The CDR3 sequence is CASGYLTRTSGGPTDTQYF. For the CDR3, the DNA is TGTGCCAGCGGATACCTTACACGGACTAGCGGGGGGCCCACAGATACGCAGTATTTT. Filled out from reference TRBV28 and TRBJ2-3, the complete variable domain reads DVKVTQSSRYLVKRTGEKVFLECVQDMDHENMFWYRQDPGLGLRLIYFSYDVKMKEKGDIPEGYSVSREKKERFSLILESASTNQTSMYLCASGYLTRTSGGPTDTQYFGPGTRLTVL.

This clonotype was detected a few times. This rearrangement joins TRBV28 to TRBJ2-1, with 12 bases aligning to TRBD1. V gave up 2 bases and J gave up 9 bases; unmatched junction bases: 5. CDR3 length: 15 residues. The germline V gene has CDR1 MDHEN and CDR2 SYDVKM. The CDR3 nucleotides are TGTGCCAGCAGTTTAAGGGGACAGGGGGCGGGTGAGCAGTTCTTC. It specifies CASSLRGQGAGEQFF.

The V call is TRBV6-5, the J call TRBJ2-7; D unresolved. Trimming pared 0 bases from V and 0 bases from J, leaving 15 bases between. The CDR3 contains 17 residues. Germline loops: CDR1 MNHEY, CDR2 SVGAGI. The DNA for the CDR3 is TGTGCCAGCAGTTACTCGAGTCACACAGCTCTCTCCTACGAGCAGTACGTC. Protein product: CASSYSSHTALSYEQYV.

This clonotype appeared a few times. The CDR3 DNA is TGTGCCAGCAATACGCTCAGGGGGCACCAAGAGACCCAGTACTTC. Residues: CASNTLRGHQETQYF. The chain combines TRBV2 with TRBJ2-5; TRBD1 agrees at 8 bases. The germline CDR1 and CDR2 sequences are SNHLY and FYNNEI. V was pared by 7 bases and J by 0 bases, with 7 bases of the junction left unmatched. This CDR3 region has 15 residues.

The rearrangement uses TRBV2 and TRBJ2-1; 11 bases fit TRBD2. J gave up 7 bases and V 6 bases, and 11 bases lay outside the gene matches. Germline V CDR1 and CDR2: SNHLY, FYNNEI. This CDR3 has 16 residues. CDR3 DNA: TGTGCCAGCAGCCTCAATAGCGGGAGGGCGTGGAATGAGCAGTTCTTC. Its protein product is CASSLNSGRAWNEQFF.

V and J are TRBV2 and TRBJ2-7; D not certain. The V gene's germline CDR1 is SNHLY and CDR2 FYNNEI. This CDR3 region has 14 residues. V was shortened by 3 bases and J by 0 bases, with 9 bases between the two germline ends. Here the CDR3 DNA reads TGTGCCAGCAGTGACACATTCAGCTCCTACGAGCAGTACGTC. Protein sequence: CASSDTFSSYEQYV.

This chain links TRBV6-1 with TRBJ1-4; D gene ambiguous. The germline V gene has CDR1 MNHNS and CDR2 SASEGT. With 5 bases removed from V and 0 bases from J, the gap between germline ends came to 10 bases. The CDR3 covers 15 residues. The CDR3 nucleotides are TGTGCCAGCAGTCCGTTGGGCTCAACTAATGAAAAACTGTTTTTT. It encodes CASSPLGSTNEKLFF.